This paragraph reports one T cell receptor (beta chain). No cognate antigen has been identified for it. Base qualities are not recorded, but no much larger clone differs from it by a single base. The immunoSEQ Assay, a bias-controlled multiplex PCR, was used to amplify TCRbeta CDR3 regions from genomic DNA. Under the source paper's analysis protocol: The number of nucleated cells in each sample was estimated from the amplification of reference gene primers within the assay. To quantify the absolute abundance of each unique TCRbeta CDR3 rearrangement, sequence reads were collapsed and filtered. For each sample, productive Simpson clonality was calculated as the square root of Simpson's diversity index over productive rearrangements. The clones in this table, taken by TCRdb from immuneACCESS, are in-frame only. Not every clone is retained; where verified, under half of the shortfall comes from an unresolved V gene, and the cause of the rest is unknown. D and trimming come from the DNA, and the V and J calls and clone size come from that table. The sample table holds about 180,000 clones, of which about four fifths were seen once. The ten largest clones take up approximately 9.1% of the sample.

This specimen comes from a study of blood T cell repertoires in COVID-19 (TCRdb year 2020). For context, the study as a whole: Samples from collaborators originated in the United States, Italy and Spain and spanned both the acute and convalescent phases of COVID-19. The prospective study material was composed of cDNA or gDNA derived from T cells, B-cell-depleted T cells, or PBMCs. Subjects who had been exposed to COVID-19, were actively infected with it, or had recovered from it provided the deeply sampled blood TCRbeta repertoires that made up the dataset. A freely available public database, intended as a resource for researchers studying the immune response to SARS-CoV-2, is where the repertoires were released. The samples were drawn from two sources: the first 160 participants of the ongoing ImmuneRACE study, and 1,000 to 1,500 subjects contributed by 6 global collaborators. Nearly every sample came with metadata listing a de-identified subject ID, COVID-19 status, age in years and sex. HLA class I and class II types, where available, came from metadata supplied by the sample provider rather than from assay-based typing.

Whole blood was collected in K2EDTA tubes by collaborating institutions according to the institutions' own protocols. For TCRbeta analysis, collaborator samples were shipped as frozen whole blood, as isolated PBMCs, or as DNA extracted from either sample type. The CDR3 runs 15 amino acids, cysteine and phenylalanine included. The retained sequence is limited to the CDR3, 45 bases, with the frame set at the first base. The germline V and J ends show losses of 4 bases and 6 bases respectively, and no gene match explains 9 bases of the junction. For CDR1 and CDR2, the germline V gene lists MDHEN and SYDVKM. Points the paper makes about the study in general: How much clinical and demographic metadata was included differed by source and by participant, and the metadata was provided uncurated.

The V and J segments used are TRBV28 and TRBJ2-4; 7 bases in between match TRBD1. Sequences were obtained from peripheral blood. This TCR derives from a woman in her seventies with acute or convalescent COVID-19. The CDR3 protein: CASSSPGTERNIQYF. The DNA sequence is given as TGTGCCAGCAGTTCCCCCGGGACAGAGAGAAACATTCAGTACTTC.